This T cell receptor (beta chain) originates from a study of cytomegalovirus exposure and HLA in healthy donors. Study-wide results and limits: In a later analysis, TCR beta V- and J-gene trimming was associated with a missense DCLRE1C variant. On later analysis, the bulk of CMV-associated TCR beta chains appeared to be HLA-restricted. Prediction of most subjects' HLA-A and HLA-B alleles by TCR beta sequences was reportedly accurate.

Vbeta (60) and Jbeta (13) primers were used in the PCR. Here immunoSEQ multiplex PCR was the method, and the copy in TCRdb shows in-frame clones only, minus some. The sample records about 93,000 clones, about four fifths being singletons. Though nominally healthy at sampling, donors likely had unrecorded immune exposures. The CDR3 has 15 amino acids. Germline V gene lookup returns CDR1 SGHNT and CDR2 YENEEA. Losses at the gene ends were 5 bases for V and 3 bases for J; bases not matched to a gene: 7. A word on this clone: What it binds is not known.

The chain couples TRBV11-3 to TRBJ1-1; 9 nucleotides line up with TRBD1. The clonotype originates from a man aged 45-60 years in good health and CMV-seronegative. Sequenced material: PBMCs. The CDR3 region is CASSLGQGSDTEAFF. CDR3 coding DNA: TGTGCCAGCAGCCTGGGACAGGGTAGCGACACTGAAGCTTTCTTT.